The clone carrying this TCR beta chain was detected once. Since a much larger clone is just one base distant, this may be a read error. This sample was taken from a study of blood T cells in healthy people across ages. Trimming took off 2 bases at V and 13 bases at J, with 21 bases between the two ends. Germline loops: CDR1 KGHSH, CDR2 LQKENI. The CDR3 sequence is 14 residues long. Sample-barcoded 5' priming and a J-beta primer mix drove a second PCR of about 6 to 12 cycles. MiXCR, run by TCRdb on the 5' RACE reads, gives a single entry per CDR3 protein. The table shows more than 900,000 distinct CDR3 sequences, with 25% to 35% occurring only once. These records were also assigned to another study, of T cells of mothers and their children.

The chain employs TRBV18 and TRBJ2-7, with no clear D. The receptor comes from a woman in her forties in good health. Sequencing used blood. As DNA, the CDR3 is TGTGCCAGCTCACCATATCCAGATCAAGAGACCCACTACTTC. Its protein product is CASSPYPDQETHYF.